This T cell receptor (beta chain) originates from a study of blood T cells in healthy people across ages. Primers used in a second PCR of about 7 to 11 cycles were a sample-barcoded 5' primer and a J-beta primer mix. MiXCR, applied by TCRdb to the 5' RACE reads, yields one record per CDR3 protein. The repertoire consists of approximately 2,000,000 distinct CDR3 sequences, with around 40% occurring once and the leading ten covering under 30%. The CDR3 is 13 amino acids. From germline, CDR1 is LGHNA and CDR2 YSLEER. V was cut by 1 base and J by 2 bases, with 6 bases left in between. This clonotype showed up many times.

The sequence was obtained from a human donor in good health. Specimen: blood. The V gene is TRBV4-3, the J gene TRBJ2-7; no firm D call. The CDR3 spells CASSQGVAYEQYF. CDR3 DNA sequence: TGCGCCAGCAGCCAAGGGGTAGCCTACGAGCAGTACTTC.